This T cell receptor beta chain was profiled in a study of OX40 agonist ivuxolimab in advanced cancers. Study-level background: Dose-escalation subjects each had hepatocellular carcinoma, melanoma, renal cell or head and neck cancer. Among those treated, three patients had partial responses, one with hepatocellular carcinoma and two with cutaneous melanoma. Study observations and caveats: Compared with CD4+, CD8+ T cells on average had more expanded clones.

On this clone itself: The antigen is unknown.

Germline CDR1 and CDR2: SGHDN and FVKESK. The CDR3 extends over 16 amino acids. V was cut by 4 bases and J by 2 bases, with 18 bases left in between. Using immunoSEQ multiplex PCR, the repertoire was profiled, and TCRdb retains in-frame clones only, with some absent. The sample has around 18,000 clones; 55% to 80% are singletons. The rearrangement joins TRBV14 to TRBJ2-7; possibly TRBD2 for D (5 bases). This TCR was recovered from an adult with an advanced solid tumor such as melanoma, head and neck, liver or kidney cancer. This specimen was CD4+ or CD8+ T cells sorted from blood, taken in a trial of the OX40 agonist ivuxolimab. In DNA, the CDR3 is TGTGCCAGCAGCCCCAGGTCCGGGATACAAGCCTACGAGCAGTACTTC. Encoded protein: CASSPRSGIQAYEQYF.